These T cell receptor beta chains were read from a single sample in a study of T cells in Graves' hyperthyroidism and ophthalmopathy. TCRdb reprocessed the multiplex PCR reads with MiXCR, giving one entry per CDR3 protein. This table has 530,000 or so distinct CDR3 sequences, under 20% appearing once. Input material: blood. The receptors were sampled from a woman between 18 and 29 years old with Graves' ophthalmopathy. CDR3s include the opening cysteine and the closing phenylalanine or tryptophan. D genes are given only for firm matches. Some rows have no size entry. The others give once, few or many, or a class for an expanded clone.

clone_size d_call j_call v_call cdr3_aa cdr3_nt
many - TRBJ1-2 TRBV5-1 CASSRGRDYGYTF TGCGCCAGCAGCCGGGGGAGAGACTATGGCTACACCTTC
many TRBD1 TRBJ2-7 TRBV6-1 CAITSGTGVDEQYF TGTGCCATCACCTCCGGGACAGGGGTCGACGAGCAGTACTTC
many TRBD1 TRBJ1-1 TRBV5-1 CASSWGQGRNTEAFF TGCGCCAGCAGCTGGGGACAGGGAAGGAACACTGAAGCTTTCTTT
many TRBD2 TRBJ2-3 TRBV15 CATSSSRGGFWDTQYF TGTGCCACCAGCAGCTCTCGCGGGGGGTTTTGGGATACGCAGTATTTT
- - TRBJ2-1 TRBV7-2 CASSLAVVPLNEQFF TGTGCCAGCAGCTTAGCAGTTGTGCCCCTCAATGAGCAGTTCTTC
many TRBD1 TRBJ2-1 TRBV9 CASSARDREYNEQFF TGTGCCAGCAGCGCCAGGGACAGGGAGTACAATGAGCAGTTCTTC
- - TRBJ1-1 TRBV19 CASSITGQLNTEAFF TGTGCCAGTAGTATCACCGGACAGTTGAACACTGAAGCTTTCTTT
few TRBD1 TRBJ1-1 TRBV20-1 CSASLWTGRTEAFF TGCAGTGCCAGTCTGTGGACAGGGAGAACTGAAGCTTTCTTT
many TRBD2 TRBJ2-3 TRBV7-6 CASSLAASGGASTDTQYF TGTGCCAGCAGCCTAGCGGCTAGCGGGGGGGCCAGTACAGATACGCAGTATTTT
- TRBD1 TRBJ1-5 TRBV20-1 CSARVYDRGNQPQHF TGCAGTGCTAGAGTCTATGACAGGGGGAATCAGCCCCAGCATTTT
many TRBD2 TRBJ2-3 TRBV5-6 CASSELGTSGPHEADTQYF TGTGCCAGCAGCGAACTCGGGACTAGCGGACCCCATGAGGCAGATACGCAGTATTTT
once - TRBJ1-1 TRBV7-9 CASNSNRGSNTEAFF TGTGCCAGCAACTCGAACCGGGGATCGAACACTGAAGCTTTCTTT
- TRBD2 TRBJ2-7 TRBV30 CAWSGRLAAYEQYF TGTGCCTGGAGTGGGCGGCTAGCGGCCTACGAGCAGTACTTC
many TRBD1 TRBJ1-1 TRBV7-2 CASSRWTGNTEAFF TGTGCCAGCAGCCGATGGACAGGGAACACTGAAGCTTTCTTT
many TRBD2 TRBJ2-5 TRBV30 CAWRSGGWETQYF TGTGCCTGGAGAAGCGGGGGGTGGGAGACCCAGTACTTC
- - TRBJ1-1 TRBV19 CASRLAGGNTEAFF TGTGCCAGTAGATTGGCTGGGGGGAACACTGAAGCTTTCTTT
many - TRBJ1-5 TRBV28 CASSDAGWGQPQHF TGTGCCAGCAGCGATGCAGGCTGGGGTCAGCCCCAGCATTTT
many TRBD1 TRBJ1-5 TRBV6-1 CASSGTGGGNQPQHF TGTGCCAGCAGTGGGACAGGGGGCGGCAATCAGCCCCAGCATTTT
- TRBD1 TRBJ1-5 TRBV15 CATTTGGYSNQPQHF TGTGCCACGACCACAGGGGGATATAGCAATCAGCCCCAGCATTTT
- - TRBJ2-7 TRBV12-3/TRBV12-4 CASSTRTDLSYEQYF TGTGCCAGCAGTACCCGGACAGACCTCTCCTACGAGCAGTACTTC
many TRBD1 TRBJ1-4 TRBV30 CAWSVKTGAHEKLFF TGTGCCTGGAGTGTAAAGACAGGGGCACATGAAAAACTGTTTTTT
few - TRBJ2-5 TRBV3-1 CASSQDGEGEETQYF TGTGCCAGCAGCCAAGATGGGGAGGGGGAGGAGACCCAGTACTTC
many TRBD1 TRBJ1-6 TRBV27 CASSGGTAGSPLHF TGTGCCAGCAGTGGAGGGACAGCTGGTTCACCCCTCCACTTT
many - TRBJ1-6 TRBV14 CASSQDGRGNSPLHF TGTGCCAGCAGCCAAGATGGACGGGGTAATTCACCCCTCCACTTT
many - TRBJ2-1 TRBV3-1 CASSQIPGVYEQFF TGTGCCAGCAGCCAAATCCCGGGAGTATATGAGCAGTTCTTC
many TRBD1 TRBJ1-4 TRBV28 CASRRTGPNEKLFF TGTGCCAGCAGGCGGACAGGGCCTAATGAAAAACTGTTTTTT
- TRBD1 TRBJ2-1 TRBV4-1 CASSQGPGQGVNEQFF TGCGCCAGCAGCCAAGGCCCGGGACAGGGGGTGAATGAGCAGTTCTTC
many TRBD1 TRBJ2-1 TRBV11-2 CASSLQGARVNEQFF TGTGCCAGCAGCTTGCAGGGGGCCAGAGTTAATGAGCAGTTCTTC
many TRBD1 TRBJ2-7 TRBV27 CASKQGLSYEQYF TGTGCCAGCAAACAGGGGCTCTCCTACGAGCAGTACTTC
- - TRBJ2-5 TRBV29-1 CSVGPPPSGQETQYF TGCAGCGTGGGCCCCCCCCCGAGCGGCCAAGAGACCCAGTACTTC
- - TRBJ2-3 TRBV28 CASSLYREADTQYF TGTGCCAGCAGTTTGTACAGGGAGGCAGATACGCAGTATTTT
- TRBD2 TRBJ2-3 TRBV7-9 CASSIGLAGVADTQYF TGTGCCAGCAGCATCGGACTAGCGGGGGTGGCAGATACGCAGTATTTT
- - TRBJ1-1 TRBV6-2/TRBV6-3 CASSLWAGTNTEAFF TGTGCCAGCAGTTTATGGGCGGGTACAAACACTGAAGCTTTCTTT
- - TRBJ1-3 TRBV29-1 CSVAGGGGNTIYF TGCAGCGTTGCAGGAGGGGGTGGAAACACCATATATTTT
many - TRBJ1-2 TRBV2 CASSENGDGYGYTF TGTGCCAGCAGTGAGAATGGTGACGGTTATGGCTACACCTTC
- TRBD1 TRBJ1-2 TRBV20-1 CSARGQEGYGYTF TGCAGTGCTAGGGGACAGGAGGGTTATGGCTACACCTTC
many TRBD1 TRBJ2-5 TRBV2 CASSYDRAEETQYF TGTGCCAGCAGTTATGACAGGGCTGAGGAGACCCAGTACTTC
- - TRBJ2-6 TRBV9 CASSPHRGSGANVLTF TGTGCCAGCAGCCCCCATCGGGGGTCTGGGGCCAACGTCCTGACTTTC
few TRBD1 TRBJ2-1 TRBV20-1 CSVFTGTAYNEQFF TGCAGTGTTTTTACCGGGACAGCCTACAATGAGCAGTTCTTC
many TRBD1 TRBJ1-5 TRBV12-3/TRBV12-4 CASGTGEQPQHF TGTGCCTCCGGGACAGGGGAACAGCCCCAGCATTTT